What follows describes a single T cell receptor beta chain. As yet, its antigen is unknown. The data belong to a study of T cell responses to AZD1222 COVID-19 vaccine. The study's findings and limits: Scientists sampled the repertoires only once the peak T cell response had passed. Donor demographics were predominantly white British with a female majority; clonal diversity may be underestimated. CD4 TCRs associated with vaccination spanned spike, dominating at 160-218 and 743-854. Among those given AZD1222, only six were seropositive at baseline.

Germline CDR1 and CDR2: SGHTA and FQGNSA. V lost 1 base, J lost 3 bases, and 9 bases lay in between. The CDR3 has 15 amino acids. Assay: immunoSEQ multiplex PCR; the TCRdb copy retains only in-frame clones and omits some. The table includes 170,000 or so clones, 75% to 95% detected once. The rearrangement links TRBV7-2 to TRBJ1-4; no clear D. The sequence came from an adult in good health. This sample comprised peripheral blood, obtained on day 0 of AZD1222 vaccination. The CDR3 loop reads CASSLGEAANEKLFF. CDR3 nucleotides: TGTGCCAGCAGCTTAGGGGAGGCGGCTAATGAAAAACTGTTTTTT.